What follows is one TCR beta chain and its context. From the PCR reads, TCRdb called clonotypes with MiXCR, one entry per CDR3 protein. The table has roughly 4,100 distinct CDR3 sequences, 60% to 65% seen once. This CDR3 region has 14 residues. V lost 1 base to trimming and J lost 4 bases, with 10 bases between them. Germline V gene lookup returns CDR1 MNHNS and CDR2 SASEGT. The record originates from a study of CD4 and CD8 cells across lung adenocarcinoma regions. Samples came from patients with localized non-small cell lung adenocarcinoma. The TCR comes from a male donor with lung adenocarcinoma. The CD4 and CD8 labels of this study may be unreliable. J is TRBJ1-2 and V is TRBV6-1; tentatively, D is TRBD1 (6 bases). The sample consisted of CD4+ T cells from the center of a lung tumor. The CDR3 protein is CASSEVGGGYGYTF. As DNA, the CDR3 is TGTGCCAGCAGTGAAGTAGGGGGAGGCTATGGCTACACCTTC.